Each of the 15 T cell receptor beta chains below was sequenced from the same sample in a study of shared clonotypes between healthy human individuals (dated by TCRdb to about 2020). The library was generated by the immunoSEQ multiplex PCR assay. TCRdb provides this immuneACCESS table in a form limited to in-frame rearrangements. Some clones are lacking; in checked studies, under half of them reflect an unresolved V gene, and why the rest are absent is not known. The sample table lists more than 2,000,000 clones, around 94% of them with a count of one. 0.11% to 0.15% of the sample rests with the top ten. The sequenced sample consisted of naive CD4+ T cells sorted from blood. In light of the paper, this sample's cell subset or site label describes: CD45RA+ positively selected. The receptors here all came from a man aged 18 to 29 in good health.

V and J are TRBV2 and TRBJ2-6; 9 bases line up with TRBD1. CDR1 and CDR2 (germline): SNHLY, FYNNEI. V shed 7 bases, J shed 3 bases, and the junction held 7 bases outside the gene matches. There are 16 residues in the CDR3. The CDR3 here is CASKRDRDFGANVLTF. CDR3 DNA sequence: TGTGCCAGCAAGCGGGACAGGGATTTTGGGGCCAACGTCCTGACTTTC.

The V gene is TRBV10-3, the J gene TRBJ2-7; D may be TRBD1 (5 bases). This CDR3 comprises 12 residues. Germline V gene sequence: CDR1 ENHRY, CDR2 SYGVKD. V was cut by 4 bases and J by 5 bases, with 9 bases left in between. The DNA of the CDR3 is TGTGCCATCAGTGGGGCAGGGAACGAGCAGTACTTC. It is translated as CAISGAGNEQYF.

This rearrangement joins TRBV29-1 to TRBJ2-3, with a possible D match to TRBD2 (6 bases). In germline, CDR1 is SQVTM, CDR2 ANQGSEA. Trimming pared 3 bases from V and 3 bases from J, leaving 10 bases between. CDR3 length: 13 amino acids. This CDR3 reads CSVEEGWTDTQYF. In nucleotides, the CDR3 is TGCAGCGTTGAGGAGGGGTGGACAGATACGCAGTATTTT.

This chain uses TRBV2 with TRBJ2-7; tentative D call: TRBD1 (5 bases). V was pared by 4 bases and J by 3 bases, with 13 bases between. The CDR3 spans 14 residues. Germline assignment: CDR1 SNHLY and CDR2 FYNNEI. CDR3 in DNA: TGTGCCAGCAGTGTGGCAGGGTTAAACTACGAGCAGTACTTC. It codes for CASSVAGLNYEQYF.

This clone was detected a few times. The chain combines TRBV2 with TRBJ1-1, with 8 bases lining up with TRBD1. Germline V gene data show CDR1 as SNHLY and CDR2 as FYNNEI. The CDR3 runs to 14 residues. Losses at the gene ends were 1 base for V and 4 bases for J; bases not matched to a gene: 2. This chain's CDR3 is CASSEDRGSTEAFF. Written as DNA, the CDR3 is TGTGCCAGCAGTGAAGACAGGGGGAGCACTGAAGCTTTCTTT.

The chain joins TRBV2 to TRBJ2-3; TRBD2 matches at 7 bases. The CDR3 contains 15 residues. Germline assignment: CDR1 SNHLY and CDR2 FYNNEI. After removal of 6 bases from V and 4 bases from J, the junction contained 10 bases not matched to a gene. This CDR3 reads CASRRLASGADTQYF. CDR3 DNA: TGTGCCAGCAGGAGGCTGGCTAGCGGAGCAGATACGCAGTATTTT.

This chain connects TRBV6-4 to TRBJ2-1, with 9 bases matching TRBD2. Trimming cost V 6 bases and J 11 bases; bases outside gene matches: 8. This CDR3 has 13 residues. Per germline, CDR1 MRHNA and CDR2 SNTAGT. The CDR3 protein is CASSPLAGGKQFF. The DNA of the CDR3 is TGTGCCAGCAGCCCGTTGGCGGGGGGGAAGCAGTTCTTC.

This chain joins TRBV9 and TRBJ1-3, with 7 bases that match TRBD1. The germline CDR1 and CDR2 sequences are SGDLS and YYNGEE. V shed 3 bases and J 2 bases; nucleotides not matched to a gene: 8. CDR3 length: 16 amino acids. CDR3 in DNA: TGTGCCAGCAGCGACCAACAGGGGTTGGCTGGAAACACCATATATTTT. This encodes CASSDQQGLAGNTIYF.

Comment on this clone: The sample has other DNA sequences that encode this CDR3 too. The rearrangement links TRBV6-6 to TRBJ1-1, with D unresolved. V lost 4 bases, J lost 5 bases, and 8 bases lay in between. Per germline, CDR1 MNHNY and CDR2 SVGAGI (reference sequence). The CDR3 has 12 residues. CDR3 sequence: CASSLSGTEAFF. In DNA form, the CDR3 reads TGTGCCAGCAGTTTATCGGGAACTGAAGCTTTCTTT.

This clone came up once. The V gene is TRBV6-6, the J gene TRBJ2-7; 8 bases are a match to TRBD2. The CDR3 length is 16 residues. Germline CDR1 MNHNY, CDR2 SVGAGI (reference sequence). V lost 0 bases to trimming and J lost 0 bases; unmatched junction nucleotides: 4. CDR3 loop: CASSYSTSGYSYEQYF. CDR3 nucleotide sequence: TGTGCCAGCAGTTACTCAACTAGCGGTTACTCCTACGAGCAGTACTTC.

The chain employs TRBV27 and TRBJ2-3; TRBD2 agrees at 15 bases. The J segment lost 4 bases and the V segment lost 2 bases, leaving 7 bases of the junction unmatched. Germline-derived CDR1 and CDR2 are MNHEY and SMNVEV (reference sequence). The CDR3 has 18 amino acids. CDR3 bases: TGTGCCAGCAGTTTACACGGGACTAGCGGGAGGCCCGCAGATACGCAGTATTTT. Its protein is CASSLHGTSGRPADTQYF.

V usage is TRBV2 and J usage is TRBJ2-7; D possibly corresponds to TRBD2 (6 bases). The CDR3 has 14 residues. Germline V CDR1 and CDR2: SNHLY, FYNNEI. V gave up 4 bases and J gave up 4 bases, with 14 bases separating them. DNA for the CDR3: TGTGCCAGCAGTGTAGCGGAGAGGGGATACGAGCAGTACTTC. Its translation: CASSVAERGYEQYF.

The chain links TRBV11-2 to TRBJ2-1; D is unclear. The CDR3 length is 14 residues. Germline loops: CDR1 SGHAT, CDR2 FQNNGV. Trimming left V 7 bases short and J 5 bases short, with 15 bases between. CDR3 protein: CASTPGLGNNEQFF. The CDR3 bases are TGTGCCAGCACTCCAGGCCTGGGGAACAATGAGCAGTTCTTC.

The rearrangement joins TRBV27 to TRBJ1-2, with 10 nucleotides matching TRBD1. Trimming removed 5 bases from V and 4 bases from J; junction bases left unmatched: 16. CDR1 is MNHEY, CDR2 SMNVEV, per germline (reference sequence). The CDR3 loop spans 18 amino acids. The CDR3 DNA sequence: TGTGCCAGCAGTCCCCAATTACCGGTGACAGGGGGCTCCTATGGCTACACCTTC. Translating gives CASSPQLPVTGGSYGYTF.

V usage is TRBV27 and J usage is TRBJ2-1; D uncertain. Germline CDR1 MNHEY, CDR2 SMNVEV (reference sequence). V was trimmed by 8 bases and J by 2 bases, leaving 4 bases between them. This CDR3 region has 11 residues. The CDR3 sequence is CASDPYNEQFF. The CDR3 nucleotides are TGTGCCAGCGATCCCTACAATGAGCAGTTCTTC.